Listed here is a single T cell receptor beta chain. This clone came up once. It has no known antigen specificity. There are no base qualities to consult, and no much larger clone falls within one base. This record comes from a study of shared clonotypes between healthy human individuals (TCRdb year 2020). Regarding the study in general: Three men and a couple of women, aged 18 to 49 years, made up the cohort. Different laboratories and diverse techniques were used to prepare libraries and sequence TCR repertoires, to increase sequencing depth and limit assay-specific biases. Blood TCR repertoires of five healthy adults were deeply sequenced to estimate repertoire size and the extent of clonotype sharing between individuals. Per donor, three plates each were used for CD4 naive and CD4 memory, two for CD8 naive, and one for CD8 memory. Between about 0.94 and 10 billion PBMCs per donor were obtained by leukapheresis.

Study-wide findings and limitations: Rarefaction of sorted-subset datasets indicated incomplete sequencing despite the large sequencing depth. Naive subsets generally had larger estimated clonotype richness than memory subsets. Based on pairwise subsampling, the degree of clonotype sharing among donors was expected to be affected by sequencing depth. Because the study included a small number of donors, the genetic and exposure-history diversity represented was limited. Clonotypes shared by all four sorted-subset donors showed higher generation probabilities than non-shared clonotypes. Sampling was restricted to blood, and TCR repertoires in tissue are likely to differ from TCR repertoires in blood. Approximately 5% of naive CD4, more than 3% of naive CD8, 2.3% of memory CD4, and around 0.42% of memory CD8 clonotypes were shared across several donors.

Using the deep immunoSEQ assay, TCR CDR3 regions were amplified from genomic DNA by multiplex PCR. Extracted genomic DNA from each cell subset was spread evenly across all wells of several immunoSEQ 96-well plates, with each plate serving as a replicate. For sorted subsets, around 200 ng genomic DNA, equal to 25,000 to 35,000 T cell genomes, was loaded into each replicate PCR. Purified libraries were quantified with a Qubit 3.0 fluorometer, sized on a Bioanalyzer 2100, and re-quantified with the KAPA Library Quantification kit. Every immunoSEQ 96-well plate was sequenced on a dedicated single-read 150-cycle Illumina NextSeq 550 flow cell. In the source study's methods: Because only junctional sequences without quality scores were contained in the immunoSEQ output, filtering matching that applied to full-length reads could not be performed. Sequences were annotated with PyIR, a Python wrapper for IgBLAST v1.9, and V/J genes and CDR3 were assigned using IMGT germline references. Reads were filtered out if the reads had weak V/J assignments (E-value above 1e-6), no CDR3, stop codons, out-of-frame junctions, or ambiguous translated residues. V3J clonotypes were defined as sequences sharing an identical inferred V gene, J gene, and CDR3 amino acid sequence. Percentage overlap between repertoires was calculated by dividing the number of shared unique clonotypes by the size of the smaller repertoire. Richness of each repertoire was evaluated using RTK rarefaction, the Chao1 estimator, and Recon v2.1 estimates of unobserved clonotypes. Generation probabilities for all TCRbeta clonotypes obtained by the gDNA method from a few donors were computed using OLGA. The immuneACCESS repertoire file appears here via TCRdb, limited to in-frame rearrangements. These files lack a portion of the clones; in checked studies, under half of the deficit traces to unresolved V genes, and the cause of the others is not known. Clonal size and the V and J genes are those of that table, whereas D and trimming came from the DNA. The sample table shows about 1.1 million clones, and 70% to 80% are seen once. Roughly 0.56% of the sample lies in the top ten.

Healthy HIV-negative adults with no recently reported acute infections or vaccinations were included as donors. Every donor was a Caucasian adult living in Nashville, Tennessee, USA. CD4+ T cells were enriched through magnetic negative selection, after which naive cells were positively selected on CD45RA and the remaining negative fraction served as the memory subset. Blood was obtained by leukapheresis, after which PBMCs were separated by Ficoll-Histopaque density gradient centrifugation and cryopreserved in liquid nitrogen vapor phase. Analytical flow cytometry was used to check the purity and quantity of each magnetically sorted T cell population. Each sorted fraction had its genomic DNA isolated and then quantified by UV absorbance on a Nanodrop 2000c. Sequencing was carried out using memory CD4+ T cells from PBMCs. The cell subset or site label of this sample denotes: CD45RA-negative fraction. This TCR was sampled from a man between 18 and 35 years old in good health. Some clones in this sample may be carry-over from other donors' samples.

Read as DNA, the sequence is TGTGCCAGCAGCTTAGCGGATCTTATGGATGGCTACACCTTC. This gives the protein CASSLADLMDGYTF. The chain is made from TRBV7-9 and TRBJ1-2; the D gene lacks a confident call. The CDR3 starts with the cysteine, ends with the phenylalanine, and has 14 residues. The retained sequence is limited to the CDR3, 42 bases, with the frame set at the first base. Trimming removed 0 bases from V and 6 bases from J, leaving 11 bases between the germline ends. CDR1 is given as SEHNR and CDR2 as FQNEAQ, both from the germline V gene (reference sequence).